This TCR gamma chain derives from a study of Vδ1+ human thymocytes. The template was reverse-transcribed extracted RNA. Pooled V-gene forward primers with one constant-region reverse primer generated the CDR3 amplicons by multiplex PCR. TCRdb ran CATT on the multiplex PCR reads. The table lists 36,000 or so gamma-chain clones, around 21% of them singletons. As regards this clone: Its antigen is unidentified. A junction end diverges from the germline sequence, so it may reflect a read error.

This CDR3 has 13 amino acids. Germline-derived CDR1 and CDR2 are EGSNGY and YDSYNSKV. Study-level points and caveats: Highly polyclonal TRG and TRD repertoires with Gaussian CDR3 length distributions appeared in thymus. The authors advised highly purified populations and single-cell validation.

The sample consisted of Vdelta1+ gamma-delta thymocytes from the thymus. Subset given: FACS-sorted CD3+ TCRalphabeta- TCRVdelta1+ TCRVdelta2- thymocytes. This sequence was found in a girl under three years old who had congenital heart surgery. The chain joins TRGV2 to TRGJ1 or TRGJ2. In DNA, the CDR3 is TGTGCAACCTGGGACCCTACGTATTATAAGAAACTCTTT. Residues: CATWDPTYYKKLF.